This T cell receptor (beta chain) derives from a study of blood T cell repertoires in COVID-19. On the study more broadly: The United States, Italy and Spain provided the acute and convalescent COVID-19 samples.

In the study's own analysis: The authors estimated nucleated cell counts from reference gene primer amplification. Profiled with immunoSEQ multiplex PCR; TCRdb holds only in-frame clones, not every one. The DNA was the basis for D and trimming; V, J and clone size are from that table. This sample yields around 13,000 clones, of which approximately 85% are seen a single time; just under 30% belongs to the top ten. This clone was picked up a small number of times. Germline values: CDR1 LGHDT, CDR2 YNNKEL (reference sequence). V was clipped by 4 bases and J by 13 bases, with 14 bases between them. The CDR3 runs 13 residues.

The source is a human donor in a cohort sampled during active COVID-19. The V gene is TRBV3-1 (or the pseudogene TRBV3-2), the J gene TRBJ1-6; D perhaps matches TRBD1 (5 bases). The sample was peripheral blood. In DNA, the CDR3 is TGTGCCAGCAGCCTTAGCAAGGGGTCGCCCCTCCACTTT. Protein product: CASSLSKGSPLHF.